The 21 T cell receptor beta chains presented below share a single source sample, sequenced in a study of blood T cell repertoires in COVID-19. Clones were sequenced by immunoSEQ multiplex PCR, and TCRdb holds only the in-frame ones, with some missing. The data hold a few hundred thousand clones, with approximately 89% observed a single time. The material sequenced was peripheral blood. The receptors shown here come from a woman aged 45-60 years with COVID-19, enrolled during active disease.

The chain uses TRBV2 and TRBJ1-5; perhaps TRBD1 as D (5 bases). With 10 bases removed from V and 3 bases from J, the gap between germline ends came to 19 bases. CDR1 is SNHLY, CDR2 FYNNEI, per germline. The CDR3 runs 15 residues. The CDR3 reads CANTEDKRYNQPQHF. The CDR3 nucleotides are TGTGCCAACACCGAGGACAAGAGGTACAATCAGCCCCAGCATTTT.

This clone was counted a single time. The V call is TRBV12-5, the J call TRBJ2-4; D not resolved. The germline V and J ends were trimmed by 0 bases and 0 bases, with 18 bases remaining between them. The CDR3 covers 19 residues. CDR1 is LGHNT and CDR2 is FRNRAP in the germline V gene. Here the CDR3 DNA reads TGTGCTAGTGGTTTGGTACGTGACGGATCGACTCTAGCCAAAAACATTCAGTACTTC. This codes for CASGLVRDGSTLAKNIQYF.

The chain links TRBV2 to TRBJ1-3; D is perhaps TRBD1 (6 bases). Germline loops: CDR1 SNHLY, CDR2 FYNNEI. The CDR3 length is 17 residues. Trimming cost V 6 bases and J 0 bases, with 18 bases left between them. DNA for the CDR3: TGTGCCAGCAGCTTACCCTGGGGGCATTCCTCTGGAAACACCATATATTTT. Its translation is CASSLPWGHSSGNTIYF.

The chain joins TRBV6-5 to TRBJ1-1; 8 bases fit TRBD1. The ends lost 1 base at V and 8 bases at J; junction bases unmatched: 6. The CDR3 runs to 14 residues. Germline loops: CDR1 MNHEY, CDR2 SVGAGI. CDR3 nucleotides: TGTGCCAGCAGTTACTTACAGGGGGAACTAGAAGCTTTCTTT. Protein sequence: CASSYLQGELEAFF.

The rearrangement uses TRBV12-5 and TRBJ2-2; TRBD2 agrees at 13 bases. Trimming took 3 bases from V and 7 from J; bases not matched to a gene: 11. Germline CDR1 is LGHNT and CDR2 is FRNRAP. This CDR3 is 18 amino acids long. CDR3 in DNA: TGTGCTAGTGGTTTAGCAGTACTAGCGGGGGGGCTTAACGGGGAGCTGTTTTTT. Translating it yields CASGLAVLAGGLNGELFF.

The CDR3 DNA reads TGTGCCAGCAGTTTATTCCACACAGATACGCAGTATTTT. Encoded protein: CASSLFHTDTQYF. The rearrangement uses TRBV27 and TRBJ2-3; D is unclear. CDR1 and CDR2 from the germline V gene are MNHEY and SMNVEV (reference sequence). The CDR3 contains 13 residues. The V end lost 1 base, the J end lost 2 bases, and 4 bases lay between the germline ends.

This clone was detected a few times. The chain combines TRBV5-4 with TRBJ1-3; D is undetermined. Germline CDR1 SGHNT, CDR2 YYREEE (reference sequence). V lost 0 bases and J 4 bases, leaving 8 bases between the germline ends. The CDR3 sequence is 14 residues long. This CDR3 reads CASSLEGSGNTIYF. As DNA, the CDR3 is TGTGCCAGCAGCTTGGAAGGGAGCGGAAACACCATATATTTT. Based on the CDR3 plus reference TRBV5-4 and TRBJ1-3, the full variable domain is ETGVTQSPTHLIKTRGQQVTLRCSSQSGHNTVSWYQQALGQGPQFIFQYYREEENGRGNFPPRFSGLQFPNYSSELNVNALELDDSALYLCASSLEGSGNTIYFGEGSWLTVV.

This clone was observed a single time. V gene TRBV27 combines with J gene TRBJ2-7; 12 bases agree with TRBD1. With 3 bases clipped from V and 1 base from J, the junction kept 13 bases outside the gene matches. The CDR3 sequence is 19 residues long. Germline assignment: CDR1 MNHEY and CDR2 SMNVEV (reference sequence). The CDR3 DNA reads TGTGCCAGCAGTTTCTCATCCGGGACAGGGGGCCTTGATTCCTACGAGCAGTACTTC. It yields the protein CASSFSSGTGGLDSYEQYF.

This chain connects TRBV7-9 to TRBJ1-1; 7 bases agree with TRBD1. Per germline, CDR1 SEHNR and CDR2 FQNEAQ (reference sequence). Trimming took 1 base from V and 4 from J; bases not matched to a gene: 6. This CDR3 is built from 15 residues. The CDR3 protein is CASSLVRGLGTEAFF. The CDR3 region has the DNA TGTGCCAGCAGCTTAGTGAGGGGGCTGGGCACTGAAGCTTTCTTT.

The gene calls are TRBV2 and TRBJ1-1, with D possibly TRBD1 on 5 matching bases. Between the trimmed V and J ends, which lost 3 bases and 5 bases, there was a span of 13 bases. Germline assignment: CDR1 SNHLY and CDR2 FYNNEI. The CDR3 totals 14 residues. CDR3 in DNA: TGTGCCAGCAGTGAGCCCCACGGGGGGACTGAAGCTTTCTTT. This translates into CASSEPHGGTEAFF.

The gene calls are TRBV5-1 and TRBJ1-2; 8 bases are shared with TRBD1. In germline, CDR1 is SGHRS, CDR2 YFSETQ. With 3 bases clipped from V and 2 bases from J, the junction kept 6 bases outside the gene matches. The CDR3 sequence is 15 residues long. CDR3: CASSYSDRVNYGYTF. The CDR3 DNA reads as TGCGCCAGCAGCTATTCGGACAGGGTGAACTATGGCTACACCTTC.

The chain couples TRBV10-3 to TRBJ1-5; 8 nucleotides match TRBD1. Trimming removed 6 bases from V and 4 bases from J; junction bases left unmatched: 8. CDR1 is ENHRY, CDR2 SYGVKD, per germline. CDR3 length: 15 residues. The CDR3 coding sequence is TGTGCCATCAGAGAGAGACAGGGGCCGAATCAGCCCCAGCATTTT. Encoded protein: CAIRERQGPNQPQHF.

As DNA, the CDR3 is TGTGCCAGCAGCCAAGTGGGACAGGGTAATTCACCCCTCCACTTT. Its translation is CASSQVGQGNSPLHF. This chain joins TRBV3-1 (or the pseudogene TRBV3-2) and TRBJ1-6; TRBD1 matches at 9 bases. The CDR3 is made up of 15 amino acids. Germline CDR1 reads LGHDT; CDR2 reads YNNKEL (reference sequence). Germline trimming cut 1 base from V and 6 bases from J; bases unmatched to any gene: 1.

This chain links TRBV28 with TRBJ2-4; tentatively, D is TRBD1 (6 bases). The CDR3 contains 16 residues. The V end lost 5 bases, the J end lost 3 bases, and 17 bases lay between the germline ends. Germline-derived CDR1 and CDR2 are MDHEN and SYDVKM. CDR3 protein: CASSTYRELGKNIQYF. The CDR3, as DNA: TGTGCCAGCAGTACCTACAGGGAATTAGGCAAAAACATTCAGTACTTC.

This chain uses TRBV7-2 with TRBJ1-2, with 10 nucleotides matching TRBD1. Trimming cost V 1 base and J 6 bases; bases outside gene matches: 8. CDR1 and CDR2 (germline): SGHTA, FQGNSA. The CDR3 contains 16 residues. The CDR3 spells CASSLGPGTGVHGYTF. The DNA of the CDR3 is TGTGCCAGCAGCTTAGGTCCCGGGACAGGGGTCCATGGCTACACCTTC. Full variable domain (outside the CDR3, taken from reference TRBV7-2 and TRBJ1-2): GAGVSQSPSNKVTEKGKDVELRCDPISGHTALYWYRQSLGQGLEFLIYFQGNSAPDKSGLPSDRFSAERTGGSVSTLTIQRTQQEDSAVYLCASSLGPGTGVHGYTFGSGTRLTVV.

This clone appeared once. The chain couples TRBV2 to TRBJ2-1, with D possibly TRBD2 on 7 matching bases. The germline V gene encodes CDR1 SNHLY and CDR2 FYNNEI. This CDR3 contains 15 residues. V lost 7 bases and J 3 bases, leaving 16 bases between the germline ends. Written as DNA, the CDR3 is TGTGCCAGCAATTCGGGGGGCAGGATCTACAATGAGCAGTTCTTC. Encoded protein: CASNSGGRIYNEQFF.

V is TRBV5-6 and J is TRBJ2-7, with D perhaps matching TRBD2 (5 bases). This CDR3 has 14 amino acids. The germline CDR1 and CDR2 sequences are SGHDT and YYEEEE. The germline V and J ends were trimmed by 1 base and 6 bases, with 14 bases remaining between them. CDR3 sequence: CASSLRSGRVEQYF. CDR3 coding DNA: TGTGCCAGCAGCTTGCGTTCTGGGCGGGTCGAGCAGTACTTC.

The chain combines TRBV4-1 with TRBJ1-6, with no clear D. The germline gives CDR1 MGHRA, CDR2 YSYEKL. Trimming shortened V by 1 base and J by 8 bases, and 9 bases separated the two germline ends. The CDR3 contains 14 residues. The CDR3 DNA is TGCGCCAGCAGCCAAGGAATCGGTTATTCACCCCTCCACTTT. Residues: CASSQGIGYSPLHF.

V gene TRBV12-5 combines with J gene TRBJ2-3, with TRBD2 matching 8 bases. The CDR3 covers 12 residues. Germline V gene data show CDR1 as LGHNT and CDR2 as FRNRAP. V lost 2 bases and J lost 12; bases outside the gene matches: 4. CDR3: CASGLPAGGQYF. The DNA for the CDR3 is TGTGCTAGTGGTTTGCCGGCGGGGGGCCAGTATTTT.

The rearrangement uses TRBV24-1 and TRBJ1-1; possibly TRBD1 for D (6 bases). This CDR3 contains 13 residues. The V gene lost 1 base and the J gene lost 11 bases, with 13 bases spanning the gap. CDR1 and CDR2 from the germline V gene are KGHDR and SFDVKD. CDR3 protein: CATSDLDQGMAFF. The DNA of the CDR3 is TGTGCCACCAGTGATTTAGACCAGGGGATGGCTTTCTTT.

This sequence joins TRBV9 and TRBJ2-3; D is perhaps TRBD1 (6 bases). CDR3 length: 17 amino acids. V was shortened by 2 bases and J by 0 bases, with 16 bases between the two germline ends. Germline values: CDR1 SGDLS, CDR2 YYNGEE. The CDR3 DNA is TGTGCCAGCAGCGTTTCAGGACAGCAACTTAGCACAGATACGCAGTATTTT. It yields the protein CASSVSGQQLSTDTQYF. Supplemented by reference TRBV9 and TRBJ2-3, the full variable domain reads DSGVTQTPKHLITATGQRVTLRCSPRSGDLSVYWYQQSLDQGLQFLIQYYNGEERAKGNILERFSAQQFPDLHSELNLSSLELGDSALYFCASSVSGQQLSTDTQYFGPGTRLTVL.